The clone carrying this T cell receptor (beta chain) came up a few times. Its cognate antigen is unknown. The source of the sample is a study of cytomegalovirus exposure and HLA in healthy donors. General study results and limits: Most TCR sequences were seen very rarely across donors, but some public TCRs occurred in many. A missense DCLRE1C variant was associated with V- and J-gene trimming of TCR beta chains in a later analysis, and an independent cohort replicated the association. What a later analysis reportedly showed was that an Asian-associated ancestry cluster had fewer N-insertions than the roughly 670-donor mean. In a later analysis, common viral pathogens appeared linked to several of the most significant clusters.

The V and J ends lost 2 bases and 7 bases respectively, with 18 bases between them. The CDR3 loop spans 15 amino acids. Germline V gene sequence: CDR1 SGDLS, CDR2 YYNGEE. PCR amplification relied on 60 Vbeta primers (plus 13 Jbeta primers). Using immunoSEQ multiplex PCR, the repertoire was profiled, and TCRdb retains in-frame clones only, with some absent. Seen here are about 120,000 clones, about 76% observed once, and the top ten hold 30%. This TCR was sampled from a man aged 55 to 70 in good health and CMV-seropositive. Sequenced sample: PBMCs. This chain uses TRBV9 with TRBJ1-2; D unclear. The CDR3 loop is CASSVGVGEPLGYTF. DNA for the CDR3: TGTGCCAGCAGCGTCGGAGTTGGGGAGCCGCTTGGCTACACCTTC. The variable domain in full, completed from reference TRBV9 and TRBJ1-2, reads DSGVTQTPKHLITATGQRVTLRCSPRSGDLSVYWYQQSLDQGLQFLIQYYNGEERAKGNILERFSAQQFPDLHSELNLSSLELGDSALYFCASSVGVGEPLGYTFGSGTRLTVV.